Following are 8 T cell receptor beta chains from one sample sequenced in a study of cytomegalovirus exposure and HLA in healthy donors. Measured with immunoSEQ multiplex PCR; TCRdb has only the in-frame clones, and not every one. The data contain some 140,000 clones, 86% of them singletons. The source material was PBMCs. These receptors originate from a human donor in good health.

This clone was recorded only once. The rearrangement uses TRBV10-3 and TRBJ1-1, with TRBD1 as a possible D gene (6 bases). Deletions cut 6 bases from V and 0 bases from J, with 14 bases between. The CDR3 is 15 residues long. Germline lookup yields CDR1 ENHRY and CDR2 SYGVKD. The CDR3: CAISPLGQLNTEAFF. CDR3 bases: TGTGCCATCAGCCCACTGGGACAACTGAACACTGAAGCTTTCTTT.

This clone was counted once. The chain employs TRBV7-8 and TRBJ2-7; 12 nucleotides match TRBD2. Germline V gene data show CDR1 as SGHVS and CDR2 as FQNEAQ. V dropped 1 base and J dropped 5; count of bases not matched to a gene: 12. This CDR3 has 18 residues. The CDR3 nucleotides are TGTGCCAGCAGCTTAGTTGAGGTTTCTAGCGGGGGGGGTGACGAGCAGTACTTC. Amino acids: CASSLVEVSSGGGDEQYF.

The V and J genes are TRBV19 and TRBJ1-2; the D gene is possibly TRBD1 (6 bases). Trimming pared 3 bases from V and 4 bases from J, leaving 15 bases between. Germline values: CDR1 LNHDA, CDR2 SQIVND (reference sequence). The CDR3 length is 15 residues. The CDR3 nucleotides read TGTGCCAGTAGTATTGGGACATGGGGTGTCTATGGCTACACCTTC. This translates into CASSIGTWGVYGYTF.

This chain connects TRBV5-1 to TRBJ2-7; D is undetermined. CDR1 SGHRS and CDR2 YFSETQ come from the germline V gene. Trimming took 4 bases from V and 3 from J, leaving 11 bases between them. The CDR3 is made up of 13 amino acids. Here the CDR3 reads CASSPIQNYEQYF. The CDR3, as DNA: TGCGCCAGCAGCCCTATACAGAACTACGAGCAGTACTTC.

The chain couples TRBV7-3 to TRBJ2-3; 8 nucleotides line up with TRBD2. V was pared by 5 bases and J by 1 base, with 2 bases of the junction left unmatched. Germline CDR1 SGHTA, CDR2 FQGTGA. The CDR3 totals 14 residues. The CDR3 loop reads CASSPTSGTDTQYF. CDR3 DNA sequence: TGTGCCAGCAGCCCGACTAGCGGCACAGATACGCAGTATTTT.

This clone has just one count. The CDR3 DNA reads as TGTGCCTGGAGTGTACACGGGGGAAACACCATATATTTT. It encodes CAWSVHGGNTIYF. The chain combines TRBV30 with TRBJ1-3; no reliable D call. Germline V lookup: CDR1 GTSNPN, CDR2 SVGIG (reference sequence). The CDR3 consists of 13 residues. The V end lost 0 bases, the J end lost 4 bases, and 7 bases lay between the germline ends.

The chain links TRBV30 to TRBJ2-7; D is undetermined. The V and J ends lost 0 bases and 7 bases respectively, with 16 bases between them. The CDR3 runs 14 residues. From germline, CDR1 is GTSNPN and CDR2 SVGIG (reference sequence). CDR3 DNA: TGTGCCTGGAGTGTAAATTCGATTGGCACAGAGCAGTACTTC. This encodes CAWSVNSIGTEQYF.

V and J are TRBV6-5 and TRBJ1-6; no clear D gene. Trimming took 0 bases from V and 4 from J, leaving 10 bases between them. The CDR3 sequence is 16 residues long. Germline V lookup: CDR1 MNHEY, CDR2 SVGAGI. CDR3 bases: TGTGCCAGCAGTTACTCTGGTCAACATTATAATTCACCCCTCCACTTT. It specifies CASSYSGQHYNSPLHF.